Each of the 2 T cell receptor beta chains below was sequenced from the same sample in a study of T cell responses to AZD1222 COVID-19 vaccine. TCRdb's table, derived via immunoSEQ multiplex PCR, lists solely in-frame clones and lacks some. In the table there are 100,000 to 120,000 clones, 65% to 85% of which are singletons. Sequences were derived from peripheral blood, sampled on day 0 of AZD1222 vaccination. Source of these receptors: an adult in good health.

As to this clone: In the same sample, other DNA sequences code for this CDR3. This chain connects TRBV28 to TRBJ2-7; D is perhaps TRBD2 (6 bases). Per germline, CDR1 MDHEN and CDR2 SYDVKM. The CDR3 runs to 12 residues. The germline V and J ends were trimmed by 6 bases and 0 bases, with 6 bases remaining between them. The CDR3 loop is CASSGSSYEQYF. CDR3 nucleotide sequence: TGTGCCAGCAGCGGGAGCTCCTACGAGCAGTACTTC. Drawing the rest from reference TRBV28 and TRBJ2-7, the complete variable domain is DVKVTQSSRYLVKRTGEKVFLECVQDMDHENMFWYRQDPGLGLRLIYFSYDVKMKEKGDIPEGYSVSREKKERFSLILESASTNQTSMYLCASSGSSYEQYFGPGTRLTVT.

The chain has TRBV3-1 (or the pseudogene TRBV3-2) and TRBJ1-6; no definite D call. This CDR3 comprises 14 residues. Deletions cut 4 bases from V and 7 bases from J, with 11 bases between. Germline CDR1 LGHDT, CDR2 YNNKEL (reference sequence). CDR3 in amino acids: CASSRFDRNSPLHF. In DNA, the CDR3 is TGTGCCAGCAGCCGTTTCGACCGCAATTCACCCCTCCACTTT.